Presented here are 22 T cell receptor beta chains from one specimen sequenced in a study of coeliac disease. TCRdb keeps only in-frame clones here, not all; method: immunoSEQ multiplex PCR. The top ten clones hold over 20% of a sample with 4,000 to 4,500 clones, 64% of them seen once. The sample was lymphocytes from the gut lamina propria. These receptors were taken from a woman in her twenties or thirties without celiac disease.

The chain is built from TRBV19 and TRBJ2-7; no clear D gene. Germline V gives CDR1 LNHDA, CDR2 SQIVND (reference sequence). V gave up 1 base and J gave up 3 bases, with 13 bases separating them. The CDR3 is 15 residues long. CDR3 bases: TGTGCCAGTAGTATAGGACTCGCCGACCACTACGAGCAGTACTTC. It codes for CASSIGLADHYEQYF.

In this sample, this clone turned up once. This chain links TRBV10-2 with TRBJ2-6; a weak D match, TRBD1 (5 bases). This CDR3 comprises 19 residues. With 5 bases removed from V and 5 bases from J, the gap between germline ends came to 25 bases. Germline loops: CDR1 WSHSY, CDR2 SAAADI. DNA of the CDR3: TGCGCCAGCAGTATCGCGGACACTTCTAACCAAAGTCGGGCCAACGTCCTGACTTTC. Protein: CASSIADTSNQSRANVLTF.

This clone is labeled medium-sized. The rearrangement joins TRBV19 to TRBJ2-1; 10 nucleotides line up with TRBD2. The CDR3 has 14 amino acids. V lost 4 bases to trimming and J lost 8 bases; unmatched junction nucleotides: 5. The V gene's germline CDR1 is LNHDA and CDR2 SQIVND (reference sequence). This CDR3 reads CASSNSGGTHEQFF. CDR3 DNA: TGTGCCAGTAGTAATAGCGGGGGGACACATGAGCAGTTCTTC.

V usage is TRBV2 and J usage is TRBJ1-3; unclear D gene. The germline V gene encodes CDR1 SNHLY and CDR2 FYNNEI. The V and J ends lost 4 bases and 0 bases respectively, with 7 bases between them. CDR3 length equals 14 residues. DNA for the CDR3: TGTGCCAGCAGTGGGGAGAGCTCTGGAAACACCATATATTTT. Translating gives CASSGESSGNTIYF.

This chain connects TRBV18 to TRBJ2-2; TRBD1 agrees at 7 bases. The length of the CDR3 is 14 residues. J was trimmed by 1 base and V by 6 bases; bases with no gene match: 2. From germline, CDR1 is KGHSH and CDR2 LQKENI. The CDR3 region is CASSAGGNTGELFF. CDR3 coding DNA: TGTGCCAGCTCCGCAGGGGGGAACACCGGGGAGCTGTTTTTT.

The chain uses TRBV2 and TRBJ2-6; D ambiguous. Germline V CDR1 and CDR2: SNHLY, FYNNEI. Trimming removed 3 bases from V and 3 bases from J, with 15 bases in between. The CDR3 is made up of 17 amino acids. The CDR3 reads CASSDVSPPNGANVLTF. As DNA, the CDR3 is TGTGCCAGCAGTGATGTGAGCCCGCCAAATGGGGCCAACGTCCTGACTTTC.

V usage is TRBV9 and J usage is TRBJ1-2; D is unclear. V lost 0 bases and J lost 8, with 17 bases in between. Germline lookup yields CDR1 SGDLS and CDR2 YYNGEE. The length of the CDR3 is 15 residues. The chain's CDR3 is CASSVGLSVRQGYTF. The CDR3 coding sequence is TGTGCCAGCAGCGTAGGACTATCTGTTCGGCAGGGCTACACCTTC.

CDR3 amino acids: CASSLTSGRDEQYF. CDR3 DNA sequence: TGTGCCAGCAGTTTAACTAGCGGTAGGGACGAGCAGTACTTC. The rearrangement joins TRBV28 to TRBJ2-7; 8 nucleotides match TRBD2. V gave up 2 bases and J gave up 5 bases; unmatched junction bases: 5. CDR3 length: 14 residues. CDR1 MDHEN and CDR2 SYDVKM come from the germline V gene.

V gene TRBV6-1 combines with J gene TRBJ2-1; tentatively, D is TRBD2 (5 bases). Trimming stripped 2 bases from V and 4 bases from J, with 12 bases between. The CDR3 has 15 amino acids. The germline gives CDR1 MNHNS, CDR2 SASEGT. The CDR3 bases are TGTGCCAGCAGTGAAAGCCTAGCAGTATACAATGAGCAGTTCTTC. Its protein is CASSESLAVYNEQFF.

The gene calls are TRBV30 and TRBJ2-6, with TRBD1 matching 9 bases. The CDR3 is made up of 17 amino acids. Germline values: CDR1 GTSNPN, CDR2 SVGIG (reference sequence). The trim removed 2 bases at V and 0 bases at J, leaving 5 bases unmatched. CDR3 DNA: TGTGCCTGGAGTCGGGACAGGGTGAACTCTGGGGCCAACGTCCTGACTTTC. Translation: CAWSRDRVNSGANVLTF.

This chain uses TRBV6-1 with TRBJ2-7; 10 positions match TRBD2. The V gene's germline CDR1 is MNHNS and CDR2 SASEGT. The V gene end was trimmed by 6 bases and the J gene end by 4 bases; junction bases not matched to a gene: 6. The CDR3 sequence is 14 residues long. CDR3 sequence (DNA): TGTGCCAGCAGCCTGAGCGGGGGGGCTTACGAGCAGTACTTC. It specifies CASSLSGGAYEQYF.

The J gene is TRBJ1-2, the V gene TRBV7-3; 8 bases agree with TRBD1. The germline CDR1 and CDR2 sequences are SGHTA and FQGTGA. CDR3 length: 13 amino acids. Losses at the gene ends were 6 bases for V and 13 bases for J; bases not matched to a gene: 13. This CDR3 is CASSPGQGYLFTF. Here the CDR3 DNA reads TGTGCCAGCAGTCCCGGACAGGGCTATCTGTTCACCTTC.

V is TRBV28 and J is TRBJ2-5, with 8 bases matching TRBD1. V trimming: 7 bases; J trimming: 2 bases; junction bases outside the gene matches: 18. This CDR3 spans 18 amino acids. Germline lookup yields CDR1 MDHEN and CDR2 SYDVKM. CDR3 bases: TGTGCCAGCAACTACCGGACAGGGACCGCCCATGGGCAAGAGACCCAGTACTTC. As protein: CASNYRTGTAHGQETQYF.

This clone was recorded a few times. V gene TRBV27 combines with J gene TRBJ2-2; 10 bases agree with TRBD2. Trimming at V came to 7 bases and at J to 5 bases, leaving 7 bases not matched to a gene. The CDR3 contains 15 residues. Per the germline V gene, CDR1 is MNHEY and CDR2 is SMNVEV (reference sequence). The CDR3 sequence: CASTQRGGGTGELFF. In nucleotides, the CDR3 is TGTGCCAGCACCCAGCGGGGGGGAGGGACCGGGGAGCTGTTTTTT.

V usage is TRBV19 and J usage is TRBJ2-2; D is perhaps TRBD1 (6 bases). The CDR3 has 14 amino acids. In germline, CDR1 is LNHDA, CDR2 SQIVND (reference sequence). V was clipped by 7 bases and J by 6 bases, with 15 bases between them. CDR3 region: CASTLWGRPGELFF. CDR3 in DNA: TGTGCCAGTACCCTCTGGGGGCGTCCCGGGGAGCTGTTTTTT.

V is TRBV9 and J is TRBJ1-3, with D tentatively TRBD1 (5 bases). Trimming cost V 0 bases and J 0 bases, with 13 bases left between them. Germline V gives CDR1 SGDLS, CDR2 YYNGEE. The CDR3 runs 17 residues. CDR3 bases: TGTGCCAGCAGCGTAGATTTGGGGGGAACCTCTGGAAACACCATATATTTT. This translates into CASSVDLGGTSGNTIYF.

The rearrangement links TRBV7-8 to TRBJ1-5; maybe TRBD1 (5 bases). Trimming shortened V by 1 base and J by 4 bases, and 17 bases separated the two germline ends. Per the germline V gene, CDR1 is SGHVS and CDR2 is FQNEAQ. This CDR3 has 17 residues. CDR3 nucleotide sequence: TGTGCCAGCAGCTTAGATTTTAGGCAGGGTAGGAATCAGCCCCAGCATTTT. Translated: CASSLDFRQGRNQPQHF.

This clone was counted a few times. The rearrangement links TRBV19 to TRBJ1-5; no clear D gene. The CDR3 is made up of 15 amino acids. Germline V gene lookup returns CDR1 LNHDA and CDR2 SQIVND (reference sequence). The ends were cut back, 2 bases at V and 6 bases at J, with 14 bases in the middle. CDR3 protein: CASSIIRAGGQPQHF. For the CDR3, the DNA is TGTGCCAGTAGTATAATACGGGCGGGCGGTCAGCCCCAGCATTTT.

The chain joins TRBV6-1 to TRBJ2-5; no firm D call. The CDR3 has 11 amino acids. In germline, CDR1 is MNHNS, CDR2 SASEGT. Trimming removed 6 bases at V and 11 bases at J, with 13 bases between. This chain's CDR3 is CASSVVYEQYF. The CDR3 DNA follows: TGTGCCAGCAGCGTGGTCTATGAGCAGTACTTC.

V usage is TRBV11-1 and J usage is TRBJ2-2, with D tentatively TRBD2 (5 bases). The CDR3 contains 15 residues. CDR1 is SGHAT and CDR2 is FQDESV in the germline V gene (reference sequence). V was clipped by 0 bases and J by 6 bases, with 11 bases between them. CDR3 in amino acids: CASSLAQLASGELFF. CDR3 nucleotides: TGTGCCAGCAGCTTAGCGCAGCTAGCCTCCGGGGAGCTGTTTTTT.

This clone has a handful of counts. The chain employs TRBV6-6 and TRBJ2-7; D may be TRBD1 (5 bases). V gave up 6 bases and J gave up 4 bases, with 19 bases separating them. Germline V lookup: CDR1 MNHNY, CDR2 SVGAGI (reference sequence). This CDR3 has 15 residues. The CDR3, as DNA: TGTGCCAGCAGCCGTGACAGCTGGGGCCGTTACGAGCAGTACTTC. Translated, it gives CASSRDSWGRYEQYF.

The rearrangement links TRBV6-5 to TRBJ1-2, with 9 bases that match TRBD1. J was trimmed by 7 bases and V by 6 bases; bases with no gene match: 9. The CDR3 sequence is 14 residues long. Germline CDR1 reads MNHEY; CDR2 reads SVGAGI. CDR3 sequence: CASRRTGDPSGYTF. The CDR3 DNA follows: TGTGCCAGCAGACGGACAGGGGACCCCTCTGGCTACACCTTC.